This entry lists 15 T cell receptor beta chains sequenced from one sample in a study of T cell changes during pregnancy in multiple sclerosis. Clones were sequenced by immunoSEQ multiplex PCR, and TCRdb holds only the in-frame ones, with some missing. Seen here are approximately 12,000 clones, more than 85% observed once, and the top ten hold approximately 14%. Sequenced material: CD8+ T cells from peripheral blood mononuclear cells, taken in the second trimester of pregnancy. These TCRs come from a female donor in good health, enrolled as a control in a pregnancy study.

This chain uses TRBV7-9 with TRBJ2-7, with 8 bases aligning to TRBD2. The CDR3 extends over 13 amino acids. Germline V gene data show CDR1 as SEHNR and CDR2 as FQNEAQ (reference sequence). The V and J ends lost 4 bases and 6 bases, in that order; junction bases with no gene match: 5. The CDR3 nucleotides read TGTGCCAGCAGCTCCGGGACTAGTATCGAGCAGTACTTC. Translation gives CASSSGTSIEQYF. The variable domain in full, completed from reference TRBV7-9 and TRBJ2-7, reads DTGVSQNPRHKITKRGQNVTFRCDPISEHNRLYWYRQTLGQGPEFLTYFQNEAQLEKSRLLSDRFSAERPKGSFSTLEIQRTEQGDSAMYLCASSSGTSIEQYFGPGTRLTVT.

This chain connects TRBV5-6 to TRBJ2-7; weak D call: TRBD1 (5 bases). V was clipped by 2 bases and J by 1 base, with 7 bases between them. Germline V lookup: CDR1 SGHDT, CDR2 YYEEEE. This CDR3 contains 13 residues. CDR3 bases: TGTGCCAGCAGCTTAGGGGCTTCCTACGAGCAGTACTTC. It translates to CASSLGASYEQYF.

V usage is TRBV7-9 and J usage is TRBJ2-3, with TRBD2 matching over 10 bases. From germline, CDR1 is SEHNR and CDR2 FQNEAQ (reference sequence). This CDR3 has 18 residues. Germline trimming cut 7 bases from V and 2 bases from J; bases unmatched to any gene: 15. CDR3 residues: CASTTLGLAGADTDTQYF. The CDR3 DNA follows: TGTGCCAGCACTACCCTAGGGCTAGCGGGGGCCGACACAGATACGCAGTATTTT.

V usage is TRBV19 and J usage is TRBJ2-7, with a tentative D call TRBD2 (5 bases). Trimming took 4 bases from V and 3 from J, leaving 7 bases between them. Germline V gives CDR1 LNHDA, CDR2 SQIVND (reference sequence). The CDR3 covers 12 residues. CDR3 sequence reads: CASSSDYYEQYF. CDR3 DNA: TGTGCCAGTAGTAGTGACTACTACGAGCAGTACTTC.

CDR3 loop: CAISGGTEDTQYF. CDR3 DNA sequence: TGTGCCATCAGTGGCGGGACGGAGGATACGCAGTATTTT. The chain is built from TRBV10-3 and TRBJ2-3, with TRBD2 as a possible D gene (6 bases). The CDR3 loop spans 13 amino acids. Germline values: CDR1 ENHRY, CDR2 SYGVKD. Trimming pared 4 bases from V and 6 bases from J, leaving 11 bases between.

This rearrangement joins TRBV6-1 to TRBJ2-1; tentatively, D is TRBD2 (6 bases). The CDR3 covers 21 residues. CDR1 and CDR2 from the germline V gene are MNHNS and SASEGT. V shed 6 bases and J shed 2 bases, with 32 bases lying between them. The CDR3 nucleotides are TGTGCCAGCAGCGAACCGCCCGGGAGCCCAACCCTCCAAGGCCCCTACAATGAGCAGTTCTTC. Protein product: CASSEPPGSPTLQGPYNEQFF.

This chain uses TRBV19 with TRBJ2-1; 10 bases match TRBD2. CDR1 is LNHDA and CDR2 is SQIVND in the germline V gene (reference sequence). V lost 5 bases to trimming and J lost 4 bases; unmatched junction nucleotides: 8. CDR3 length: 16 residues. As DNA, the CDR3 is TGTGCCAGTAGTCCGGCTAGCGGGAGTAAGTACAATGAGCAGTTCTTC. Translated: CASSPASGSKYNEQFF.

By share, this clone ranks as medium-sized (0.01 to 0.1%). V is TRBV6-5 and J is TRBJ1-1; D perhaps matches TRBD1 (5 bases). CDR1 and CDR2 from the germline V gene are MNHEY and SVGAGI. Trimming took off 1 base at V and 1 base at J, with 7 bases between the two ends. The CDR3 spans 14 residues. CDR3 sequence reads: CASSYYQGNTEAFF. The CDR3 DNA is TGTGCCAGCAGTTACTATCAGGGGAACACTGAAGCTTTCTTT.

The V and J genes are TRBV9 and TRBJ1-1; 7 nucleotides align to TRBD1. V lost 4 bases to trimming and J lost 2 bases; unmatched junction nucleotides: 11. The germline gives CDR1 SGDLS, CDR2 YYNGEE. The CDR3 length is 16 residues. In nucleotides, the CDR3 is TGTGCCAGCAGCCCTCTCTTAGGGACAGCAAACACTGAAGCTTTCTTT. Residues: CASSPLLGTANTEAFF.

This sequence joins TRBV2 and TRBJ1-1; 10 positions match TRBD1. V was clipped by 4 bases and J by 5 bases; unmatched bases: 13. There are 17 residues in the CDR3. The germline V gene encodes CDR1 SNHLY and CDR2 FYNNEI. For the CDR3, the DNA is TGTGCCAGCAGTGGAGAAAAGGGGGGACAGGGGAGAACTGAAGCTTTCTTT. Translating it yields CASSGEKGGQGRTEAFF.

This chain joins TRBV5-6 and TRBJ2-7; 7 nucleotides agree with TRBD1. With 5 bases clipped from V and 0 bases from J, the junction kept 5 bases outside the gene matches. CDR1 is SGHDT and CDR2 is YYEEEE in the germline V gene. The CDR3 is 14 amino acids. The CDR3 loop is CASRQGMSSYEQYF. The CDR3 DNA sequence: TGTGCCAGCAGACAGGGGATGAGCTCCTACGAGCAGTACTTC.

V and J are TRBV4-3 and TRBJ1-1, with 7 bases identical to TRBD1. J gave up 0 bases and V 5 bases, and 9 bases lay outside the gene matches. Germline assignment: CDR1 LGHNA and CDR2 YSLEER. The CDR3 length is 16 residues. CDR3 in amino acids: CASSIDPDRLNTEAFF. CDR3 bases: TGCGCCAGCAGCATTGATCCGGACAGGCTGAACACTGAAGCTTTCTTT.

The CDR3 sequence is CASSLRVAGPPNTYEQYF. CDR3 bases: TGCGCCAGCAGCTTGCGAGTAGCGGGCCCTCCAAACACCTACGAGCAGTACTTC. V usage is TRBV5-1 and J usage is TRBJ2-7; TRBD2 matches at 7 bases. V lost 1 base to trimming and J lost 2 bases; unmatched junction nucleotides: 15. CDR3 length equals 18 residues. The germline V gene has CDR1 SGHRS and CDR2 YFSETQ. Combining the CDR3 with reference TRBV5-1 and TRBJ2-7 gives the whole variable domain KAGVTQTPRYLIKTRGQQVTLSCSPISGHRSVSWYQQTPGQGLQFLFEYFSETQRNKGNFPGRFSGRQFSNSRSEMNVSTLELGDSALYLCASSLRVAGPPNTYEQYFGPGTRLTVT.

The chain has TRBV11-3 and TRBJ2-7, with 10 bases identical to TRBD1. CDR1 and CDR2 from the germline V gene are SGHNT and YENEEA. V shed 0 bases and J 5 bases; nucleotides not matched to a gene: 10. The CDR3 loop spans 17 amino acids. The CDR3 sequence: CASSLDGPDRGQNEQYF. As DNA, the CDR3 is TGTGCCAGCAGCTTAGATGGTCCCGACAGGGGGCAAAACGAGCAGTACTTC.

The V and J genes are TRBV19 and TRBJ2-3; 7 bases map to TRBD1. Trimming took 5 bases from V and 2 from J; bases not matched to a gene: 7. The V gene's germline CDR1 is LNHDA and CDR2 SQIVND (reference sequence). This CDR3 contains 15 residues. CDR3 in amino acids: CASSPGQRHTDTQYF. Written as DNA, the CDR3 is TGTGCCAGTAGTCCGGGACAGCGCCACACAGATACGCAGTATTTT. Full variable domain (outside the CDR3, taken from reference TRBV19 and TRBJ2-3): DGGITQSPKYLFRKEGQNVTLSCEQNLNHDAMYWYRQDPGQGLRLIYYSQIVNDFQKGDIAEGYSVSREKKESFPLTVTSAQKNPTAFYLCASSPGQRHTDTQYFGPGTRLTVL.